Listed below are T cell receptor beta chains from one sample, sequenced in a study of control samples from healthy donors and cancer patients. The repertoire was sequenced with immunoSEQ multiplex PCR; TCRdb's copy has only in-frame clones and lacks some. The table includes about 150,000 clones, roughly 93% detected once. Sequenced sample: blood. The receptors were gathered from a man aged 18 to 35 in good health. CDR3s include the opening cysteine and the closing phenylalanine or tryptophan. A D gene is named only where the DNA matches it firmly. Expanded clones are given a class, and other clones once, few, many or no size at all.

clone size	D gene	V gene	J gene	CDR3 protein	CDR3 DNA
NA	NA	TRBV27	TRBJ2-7	CASSLRTSYEQYF	TGTGCCAGCAGTTTGCGGACCTCCTACGAGCAGTACTTC
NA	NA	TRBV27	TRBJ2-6	CASSKLPSGANVLTF	TGTGCCAGCAGTAAATTGCCATCTGGGGCCAACGTCCTGACTTTC
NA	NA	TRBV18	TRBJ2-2	CASSPEAGELFF	TGTGCCAGCTCACCAGAGGCCGGGGAGCTGTTTTTT
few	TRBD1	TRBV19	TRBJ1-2	CASSIDRRDRASGYTF	TGTGCCAGTAGTATAGATAGGAGGGACAGGGCCAGTGGCTACACCTTC
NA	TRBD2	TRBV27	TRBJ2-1	CASSVSGGVYNEQFF	TGTGCCAGCAGTGTTAGCGGGGGAGTCTACAATGAGCAGTTCTTC
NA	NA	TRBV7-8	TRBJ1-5	CASSQDADQPQHF	TGTGCCAGCAGCCAAGACGCAGATCAGCCCCAGCATTTT
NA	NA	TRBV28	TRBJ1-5	CASSLVPTRGNQPQHF	TGTGCCAGCAGTTTAGTTCCCACAAGGGGAAATCAGCCCCAGCATTTT
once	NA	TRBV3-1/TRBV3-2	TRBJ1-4	CASSQPPPLWEKLFF	TGTGCCAGCAGCCAGCCGCCCCCACTGTGGGAAAAACTGTTTTTT
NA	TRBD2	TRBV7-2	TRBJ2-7	CASSKEPTSWYEQYF	TGTGCCAGCAGCAAAGAGCCGACTAGCTGGTACGAGCAGTACTTC
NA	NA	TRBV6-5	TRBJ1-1	CASRRGAMEAFF	TGTGCCAGCAGAAGGGGAGCCATGGAAGCTTTCTTT
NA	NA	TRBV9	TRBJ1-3	CASSVDPRRGNTIYF	TGTGCCAGCAGCGTAGACCCGCGTCGTGGAAACACCATATATTTT
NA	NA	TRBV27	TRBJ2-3	CASSFPRLGTQYF	TGTGCCAGCAGTTTCCCTAGGTTGGGTACGCAGTATTTT
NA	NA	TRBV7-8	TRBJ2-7	CASSFTAETPLFHEQYF	TGTGCCAGCAGCTTCACAGCCGAGACTCCTCTTTTCCACGAGCAGTACTTC
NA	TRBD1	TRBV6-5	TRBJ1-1	CASSYSEQGWNTEAFF	TGTGCCAGCAGTTACTCGGAACAGGGGTGGAACACTGAAGCTTTCTTT
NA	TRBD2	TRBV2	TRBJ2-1	CASSDLAGAPRNEQFF	TGTGCCAGCAGTGATCTAGCGGGGGCCCCTCGCAATGAGCAGTTCTTC
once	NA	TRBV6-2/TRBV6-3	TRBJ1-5	CASSSGAYSNQPQHF	TGTGCCAGCAGTTCAGGGGCGTATAGCAATCAGCCCCAGCATTTT
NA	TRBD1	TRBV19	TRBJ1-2	CASRPLGQDYGYTF	TGTGCCAGTAGACCCTTGGGACAGGACTATGGCTACACCTTC